The 14 T cell receptor beta chains below come from one sample, sequenced in a study of T cells in Graves' hyperthyroidism and ophthalmopathy. RNA transcripts provided the source from which TCR beta CDR3 regions were amplified. A first-round RT-PCR of the TCR CDR3 used the HTBI primer set. TCRdb fed the multiplex PCR reads into MiXCR, producing one record per CDR3 protein. Of around 300,000 distinct CDR3 sequences in the sample, less than 15% are singletons; the top ten hold approximately 7.8%. Sequencing was done on a sample of blood. The source is a woman between 25 and 40 years old with Graves' hyperthyroidism that later progressed to Graves' ophthalmopathy.

The chain uses TRBV7-3 and TRBJ2-2; TRBD1 agrees at 7 bases. With 1 base clipped from V and 4 bases from J, the junction kept 24 bases outside the gene matches. CDR3 length: 22 residues. CDR1 and CDR2 from the germline V gene are SGHTA and FQGTGA. CDR3 loop: CASSLMGTGTVNFQAPTGELFF. In DNA form, the CDR3 reads TGTGCCAGCAGCTTAATGGGGACCGGGACAGTAAACTTTCAGGCCCCCACCGGGGAGCTGTTTTTT.

This clonotype has at least ten counts. V is TRBV5-1 and J is TRBJ2-1; possibly TRBD1 or TRBD2 for D (5 bases each). Germline assignment: CDR1 SGHRS and CDR2 YFSETQ. CDR3 length: 14 residues. Trimming took 4 bases from V and 6 from J, leaving 14 bases between them. CDR3 region: CASSQGAGSNEQFF. CDR3 DNA: TGCGCCAGCAGCCAAGGCGCAGGGAGCAATGAGCAGTTCTTC. The variable domain in full, with the rest retrieved from reference TRBV5-1 and TRBJ2-1, is KAGVTQTPRYLIKTRGQQVTLSCSPISGHRSVSWYQQTPGQGLQFLFEYFSETQRNKGNFPGRFSGRQFSNSRSEMNVSTLELGDSALYLCASSQGAGSNEQFFGPGTRLTVL.

This clonotype appeared many times. V and J are TRBV28 and TRBJ2-1; TRBD1 might be the D (6 bases). This CDR3 comprises 16 residues. Germline V gives CDR1 MDHEN, CDR2 SYDVKM. V was cut by 5 bases and J by 3 bases, with 17 bases left in between. The CDR3 reads CASSPEGGASYNEQFF. The CDR3 DNA reads TGTGCCAGCAGTCCCGAAGGGGGAGCCAGCTACAATGAGCAGTTCTTC.

This clonotype was seen ten or more times. The rearrangement uses TRBV6-2 or TRBV6-3 and TRBJ1-1; TRBD1 agrees at 7 bases. V shed 7 bases, J shed 1 base, and the junction held 6 bases outside the gene matches. The length of the CDR3 is 14 residues. CDR1 is MNHEY and CDR2 is SVGEGT in the germline V gene. The CDR3 spells CASTKTGANTEAFF. The CDR3 nucleotides read TGTGCCAGCACCAAAACAGGGGCGAACACTGAAGCTTTCTTT.

This clonotype was observed many times. The CDR3 loop reads CASTPGRGPRETQYF. Here the CDR3 DNA reads TGTGCCAGCACCCCGGGCAGGGGGCCGAGAGAGACCCAGTACTTC. V is TRBV7-8 and J is TRBJ2-5; 8 nucleotides align to TRBD1. This CDR3 region has 15 residues. Germline CDR1 is SGHVS and CDR2 is FQNEAQ. The V and J ends lost 7 bases and 4 bases, in that order; junction bases with no gene match: 11.

This clonotype came up many times. V and J are TRBV2 and TRBJ2-7, with D possibly TRBD1 on 7 matching bases. V was trimmed by 4 bases and J by 5 bases, leaving 12 bases between them. This CDR3 has 13 amino acids. Looked up from germline, CDR1 is SNHLY and CDR2 is FYNNEI. The chain's CDR3 is CASSGQGEDEQYF. DNA for the CDR3: TGTGCCAGCAGTGGTCAGGGGGAGGACGAGCAGTACTTC.

The chain joins TRBV6-2 or TRBV6-3 to TRBJ2-3; TRBD1 agrees at 9 bases. The germline V gene has CDR1 MNHEY and CDR2 SVGEGT. The trim removed 4 bases at V and 2 bases at J, leaving 7 bases unmatched. This CDR3 has 16 amino acids. CDR3 sequence reads: CASSSPTGGNTDTQYF. DNA for the CDR3: TGTGCCAGCAGTTCCCCGACAGGGGGGAACACAGATACGCAGTATTTT.

This clonotype was counted at least ten times. This rearrangement joins TRBV7-3 to TRBJ2-1, with TRBD1 matching 10 bases. Germline CDR1 is SGHTA and CDR2 is FQGTGA. Trimming took 3 bases from V and 2 from J; bases not matched to a gene: 4. The CDR3 is 16 amino acids. CDR3 bases: TGTGCCAGCAGCTTCACTGGGACAGGGGCCTACAATGAGCAGTTCTTC. Its translation: CASSFTGTGAYNEQFF.

This clonotype was seen repeatedly, ten times or more. CDR3 residues: CASSVRDWVYNEQFF. The CDR3 region has the DNA TGTGCCAGCAGCGTCCGGGACTGGGTCTACAATGAGCAGTTCTTC. V usage is TRBV7-2 and J usage is TRBJ2-1; weak D call: TRBD2 (6 bases). V shed 5 bases and J shed 3 bases, with 14 bases lying between them. Germline loops: CDR1 SGHTA, CDR2 FQGNSA. The CDR3 sequence is 15 residues long.

This clonotype has a count of ten or more. The chain has TRBV28 and TRBJ2-5; D not certain. Trimming took off 7 bases at V and 2 bases at J, with 8 bases between the two ends. This CDR3 region has 12 residues. The germline V gene encodes CDR1 MDHEN and CDR2 SYDVKM. CDR3 region: CASMPAQETQYF. CDR3 in DNA: TGTGCCAGCATGCCGGCACAAGAGACCCAGTACTTC.

This clonotype was counted once. The V call is TRBV7-6, the J call TRBJ1-1, with TRBD1 matching over 9 bases. CDR3 length equals 15 residues. The V gene's germline CDR1 is SGHVS and CDR2 FNYEAQ. J lost 4 bases, V lost 5 bases, and 8 bases had no gene match. CDR3 sequence reads: CASSTLGQGPTEAFF. CDR3 DNA: TGTGCCAGCAGCACACTGGGACAGGGCCCCACTGAAGCTTTCTTT. The variable domain in full, with the rest retrieved from reference TRBV7-6 and TRBJ1-1, is GAGVSQSPRYKVTKRGQDVALRCDPISGHVSLYWYRQALGQGPEFLTYFNYEAQQDKSGLPNDRFSAERPEGSISTLTIQRTEQRDSAMYRCASSTLGQGPTEAFFGQGTRLTVV.

The CDR3 region is CASSGAWTLPYEQYF. CDR3 nucleotides: TGTGCCAGCAGTGGAGCTTGGACGCTTCCCTACGAGCAGTACTTC. The V call is TRBV2, the J call TRBJ2-7; no firm D call. The ends were cut back, 4 bases at V and 2 bases at J, with 15 bases in the middle. This CDR3 is 15 amino acids long. Per germline, CDR1 SNHLY and CDR2 FYNNEI.

This clonotype showed up just a few times. The chain recombines TRBV10-3 with TRBJ2-7, with 12 positions matching TRBD2. V gave up 8 bases and J gave up 4 bases; unmatched junction bases: 3. Germline CDR1 ENHRY, CDR2 SYGVKD. The CDR3 sequence is 13 residues long. The CDR3 DNA follows: TGTGCCATCCTGACTAGCGGGAGTTACGAGCAGTACTTC. It codes for CAILTSGSYEQYF.

This clonotype was recorded many times. The chain employs TRBV28 and TRBJ1-5; D is unclear. From germline, CDR1 is MDHEN and CDR2 SYDVKM. Trimming removed 7 bases from V and 0 bases from J, with 7 bases in between. The CDR3 spans 13 residues. CDR3 residues: CASTHDSNQPQHF. CDR3 nucleotides: TGTGCCAGCACCCACGATAGCAATCAGCCCCAGCATTTT.